The clone carrying this T cell receptor (beta chain) was detected only a few times. These data are taken from a study of CD4+ T cells in melanoma. The repertoire was sequenced with immunoSEQ multiplex PCR; TCRdb's copy has only in-frame clones and lacks some. The sample comprises 13,000 or so clones, 68% of which are singletons, and 15% to 20% rests with the top ten. The CDR3 extends over 11 amino acids. Germline CDR1 reads SQVTM; CDR2 reads ANQGSEA. V lost 5 bases, J lost 5 bases, and 9 bases lay in between. The receptor was isolated from a human donor with melanoma. The rearrangement links TRBV29-1 to TRBJ2-5; D not certain. Sequencing was done on a sample of cells from a culture (not recorded whether cultured in vitro). The CDR3 reads CSVLPSETQYF. The CDR3 bases are TGCAGCGTTTTACCTTCGGAGACCCAGTACTTC. Complete variable domain (other parts from reference TRBV29-1 and TRBJ2-5): SAVISQKPSRDICQRGTSLTIQCQVDSQVTMMFWYRQQPGQSLTLIATANQGSEATYESGFVIDKFPISRPNLTFSTLTVSNMSPEDSSIYLCSVLPSETQYFGPGTRLLVL.